These 9 T cell receptor beta chains originate from one sample sequenced in a study of blood T cell repertoires in COVID-19. Profiling relied on immunoSEQ multiplex PCR, and the TCRdb table lists in-frame clones only, not all of them. The data hold roughly 100,000 clones, with around 92% observed a single time. Sequencing was done on a sample of peripheral blood. These receptor sequences come from a young man with acute or convalescent COVID-19.

The DNA of the CDR3 is TGCGCCAGCAGCTTGGCCGGTGTGAGGGCCACTATGAACACTGAAGCTTTCTTT. Its protein product is CASSLAGVRATMNTEAFF. The chain joins TRBV5-1 to TRBJ1-1, with D unclear. This CDR3 spans 18 amino acids. Trimming removed 0 bases at V and 0 bases at J, with 18 bases between. Germline CDR1 SGHRS, CDR2 YFSETQ.

This clone was detected a few times. The chain has TRBV6-5 and TRBJ1-2, with 9 nucleotides matching TRBD1. CDR1 is MNHEY, CDR2 SVGAGI, per germline. The V gene end was trimmed by 0 bases and the J gene end by 7 bases; junction bases not matched to a gene: 9. The CDR3 consists of 16 residues. CDR3 DNA sequence: TGTGCCAGCAGTTACTCTAGAACAGGGGGCTTGAGTGGCTACACCTTC. It specifies CASSYSRTGGLSGYTF.

Remarks on this clone: Other nucleotide sequences from this sample produce the same CDR3. The J gene is TRBJ1-1, the V gene TRBV10-2; 7 nucleotides align to TRBD1. V gave up 6 bases and J gave up 0 bases; unmatched junction bases: 1. Germline V CDR1 and CDR2: WSHSY, SAAADI. This CDR3 contains 13 residues. The CDR3 sequence: CASRGQVNTEAFF. CDR3 nucleotide sequence: TGCGCCAGCAGAGGACAGGTGAACACTGAAGCTTTCTTT.

The chain links TRBV5-1 to TRBJ2-1; 9 bases map to TRBD2. The CDR3 extends over 17 amino acids. V shed 0 bases, J shed 0 bases, and the junction held 4 bases outside the gene matches. Germline loops: CDR1 SGHRS, CDR2 YFSETQ. CDR3 DNA sequence: TGCGCCAGCAGCTTGGATCTAGCGGGAAGCTCCTACAATGAGCAGTTCTTC. Translating gives CASSLDLAGSSYNEQFF. The full variable domain, completed using reference TRBV5-1 and TRBJ2-1, is KAGVTQTPRYLIKTRGQQVTLSCSPISGHRSVSWYQQTPGQGLQFLFEYFSETQRNKGNFPGRFSGRQFSNSRSEMNVSTLELGDSALYLCASSLDLAGSSYNEQFFGPGTRLTVL.

The J gene is TRBJ2-1, the V gene TRBV19, with D possibly matching TRBD2 (8 bases). Deletions cut 5 bases from V and 0 bases from J, with 23 bases between. Germline CDR1 LNHDA, CDR2 SQIVND (reference sequence). The CDR3 spans 19 residues. The CDR3 bases are TGTGCCAGTAGTCGTTCGGGAGGGGGCATACTGAACTCCTACAATGAGCAGTTCTTC. It codes for CASSRSGGGILNSYNEQFF.

V is TRBV11-2 and J is TRBJ2-1; 11 bases line up with TRBD2. CDR1 SGHAT and CDR2 FQNNGV come from the germline V gene. The V gene end was trimmed by 5 bases and the J gene end by 4 bases; junction bases not matched to a gene: 7. This CDR3 spans 16 amino acids. DNA for the CDR3: TGTGCCAGCAGCCCGTTGACTAGCGGGAAATACAATGAGCAGTTCTTC. Translating gives CASSPLTSGKYNEQFF.

This rearrangement joins TRBV21-1 to TRBJ2-2; the table's D call, TRBD2, has no DNA check behind it. TRBV21-1 is recorded as a pseudogene. This CDR3 spans 20 amino acids. This CDR3 reads CASSKADLALLAGDTGELFF. The DNA of the CDR3 is TGTGCCAGCAGCAAAGCCGACTTGGCCCTTCTAGCCGGGGACACCGGGGAGCTGTTTTTT.

This clone turned up a few times. The chain joins TRBV5-4 to TRBJ2-7; 8 bases align to TRBD1. The CDR3 sequence is 15 residues long. V lost 4 bases and J lost 3; bases outside the gene matches: 9. CDR1 and CDR2 from the germline V gene are SGHNT and YYREEE (reference sequence). The CDR3 sequence is CASSPLPGQGYEQYF. The CDR3 coding sequence is TGTGCCAGCAGCCCGTTACCTGGACAGGGCTACGAGCAGTACTTC.

In nucleotides, the CDR3 is TGTGCCTGGAAGAGAGGCAGGGCCTACGAGCAGTACTTC. It is translated as CAWKRGRAYEQYF. The chain combines TRBV30 with TRBJ2-7; D possibly corresponds to TRBD1 (5 bases). This CDR3 region has 13 residues. With 4 bases removed from V and 2 bases from J, the gap between germline ends came to 12 bases. CDR1 is GTSNPN and CDR2 is SVGIG in the germline V gene (reference sequence). Combining the CDR3 with reference TRBV30 and TRBJ2-7 gives the whole variable domain SQTIHQWPATLVQPVGSPLSLECTVEGTSNPNLYWYRQAAGRGLQLLFYSVGIGQISSEVPQNLSASRPQDRQFILSSKKLLLSDSGFYLCAWKRGRAYEQYFGPGTRLTVT.